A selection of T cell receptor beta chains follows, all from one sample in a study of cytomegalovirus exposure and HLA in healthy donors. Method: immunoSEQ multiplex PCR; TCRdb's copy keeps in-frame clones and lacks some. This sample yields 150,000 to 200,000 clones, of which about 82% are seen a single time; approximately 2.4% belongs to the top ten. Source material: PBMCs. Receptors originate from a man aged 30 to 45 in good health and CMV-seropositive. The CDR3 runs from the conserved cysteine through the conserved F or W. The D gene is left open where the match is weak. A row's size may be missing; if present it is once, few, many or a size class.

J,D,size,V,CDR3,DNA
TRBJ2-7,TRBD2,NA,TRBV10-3,CAISEDPPGSGGSGCEQYF,TGTGCCATCAGTGAGGACCCTCCCGGGAGCGGGGGCTCCGGATGCGAGCAGTACTTC
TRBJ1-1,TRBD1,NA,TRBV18,CASSFGTGKTANTEAFF,TGTGCCAGCTCATTCGGGACAGGGAAAACGGCGAACACTGAAGCTTTCTTT
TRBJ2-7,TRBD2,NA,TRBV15,CATSRDLASGGVPREQYF,TGTGCCACCAGCAGAGATTTGGCTAGCGGGGGGGTCCCCCGCGAGCAGTACTTC
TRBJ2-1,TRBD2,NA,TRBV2,CASGGTSYFNEQFF,TGTGCCAGCGGAGGGACTAGCTATTTCAATGAGCAGTTCTTC
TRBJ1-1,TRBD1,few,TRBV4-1,CASSHQGVLRGMGTEAFF,TGCGCCAGCAGCCACCAAGGCGTCCTCAGGGGGATGGGCACTGAAGCTTTCTTT
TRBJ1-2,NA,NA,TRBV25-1,CASSEDSAYGYTF,TGTGCCAGCAGTGAAGACAGCGCCTATGGCTACACCTTC
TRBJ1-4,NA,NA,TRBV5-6,CASSLPHRLGLEKLFF,TGTGCCAGCAGCTTGCCACACCGCCTGGGCCTTGAAAAACTGTTTTTT
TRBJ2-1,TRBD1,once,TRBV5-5,CASSLVPGQGGHEQFF,TGTGCCAGCAGCTTGGTCCCGGGACAGGGTGGGCATGAGCAGTTCTTC
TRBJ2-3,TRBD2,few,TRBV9,CASSAAGGNTDTQYF,TGTGCCAGCAGCGCAGCGGGGGGGAACACAGATACGCAGTATTTT
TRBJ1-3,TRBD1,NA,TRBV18,CASSPVAWDSTSGNTIYF,TGTGCCAGCTCACCGGTGGCCTGGGACAGCACCTCTGGAAACACCATATATTTT
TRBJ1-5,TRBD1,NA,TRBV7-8,CASSSRTGGNQPQHF,TGTGCCAGCAGCTCCAGGACAGGGGGCAATCAGCCCCAGCATTTT
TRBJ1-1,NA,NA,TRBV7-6,CASRRALDTEAFF,TGTGCCAGCAGGCGTGCATTGGACACTGAAGCTTTCTTT
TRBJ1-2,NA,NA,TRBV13,CASSLSGPSTF,TGTGCCAGCAGCTTAAGTGGGCCTTCCACCTTC
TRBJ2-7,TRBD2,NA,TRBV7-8,CASSGLLAGVGEQYF,TGTGCCAGCAGCGGGTTACTAGCGGGGGTGGGGGAGCAGTACTTC
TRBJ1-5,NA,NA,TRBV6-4,CASSREENQPQHF,TGTGCCAGCAGCAGGGAGGAGAATCAGCCCCAGCATTTT
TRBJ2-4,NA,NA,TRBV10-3,CAIRPEVENIQYF,TGTGCCATCAGACCTGAGGTCGAAAACATTCAGTACTTC
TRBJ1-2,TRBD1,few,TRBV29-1,CSVDTGGRGYTF,TGCAGCGTCGATACAGGGGGCAGAGGCTACACCTTC